Below are 26 T cell receptor beta chains sequenced from a single sample in a study of cytotoxic CD8 clonotypes in ibrutinib-treated CLL (dated by TCRdb to about 2021). Libraries were prepared through the immunoSEQ multiplex PCR assay. Sourced from immuneACCESS, this table was stored by TCRdb with only in-frame sequences that have V and J called. A share of the clones is absent; for the studies checked, an unresolved V gene accounts for under half, and the remainder has no known explanation. For this sample the table gives 160,000 or so clones, of which roughly 80% were detected only once. Under 2.5% of the sample lies in the top ten. The time point tag for this specimen amounts to: approximately twelve months on ibrutinib. Sequencing used PBMCs, obtained after 12 months of ibrutinib treatment. The receptors stem from a human donor with chronic lymphocytic leukemia.

The chain carries TRBV28 and TRBJ1-1; the D gene is possibly TRBD1 (5 bases). V lost 2 bases and J lost 3, with 10 bases in between. Germline CDR1 MDHEN, CDR2 SYDVKM. There are 14 residues in the CDR3. CDR3 DNA: TGTGCCAGCAGTTTAATGGGGGGAGACACTGAAGCTTTCTTT. Translated: CASSLMGGDTEAFF.

This clone was detected once. This sample also contains other DNA sequences that code for the same CDR3. This chain connects TRBV10-3 to TRBJ2-7, with D possibly being TRBD1 (6 bases). V lost 5 bases and J lost 3, with 14 bases in between. Germline loops: CDR1 ENHRY, CDR2 SYGVKD. The CDR3 runs to 14 residues. CDR3 protein: CAISPRQGSYEQYF. The CDR3 DNA follows: TGTGCCATCAGTCCCCGGCAGGGGAGCTACGAGCAGTACTTC.

This chain connects TRBV2 to TRBJ2-7; perhaps D is TRBD1 or TRBD2 (5 bases each). V lost 4 bases and J lost 0, with 10 bases in between. The CDR3 spans 14 residues. Germline V gives CDR1 SNHLY, CDR2 FYNNEI. The CDR3 region has the DNA TGTGCCAGCAGTGGGGACGTGCCCTCCTACGAGCAGTACTTC. Protein sequence: CASSGDVPSYEQYF.

This chain links TRBV9 with TRBJ2-3; D may be TRBD2 (6 bases). The CDR3 length is 16 residues. V lost 0 bases to trimming and J lost 2 bases, with 13 bases between them. Per germline, CDR1 SGDLS and CDR2 YYNGEE. The DNA of the CDR3 is TGTGCCAGCAGCGTAGGGGTAGCGGCCTACACAGATACGCAGTATTTT. This gives the protein CASSVGVAAYTDTQYF.

The V call is TRBV28, the J call TRBJ1-4; D might be TRBD1 (5 bases). CDR1 MDHEN and CDR2 SYDVKM come from the germline V gene. The CDR3 has 13 residues. Trimming took 8 bases from V and 5 from J, leaving 12 bases between them. DNA of the CDR3: TGTGCCAGCTTAGACAGTTCCAATGAAAAACTGTTTTTT. This sequence encodes CASLDSSNEKLFF.

Only one count was recorded for this clone. V usage is TRBV28 and J usage is TRBJ2-3; maybe TRBD1 (5 bases). V was clipped by 5 bases and J by 6 bases, with 9 bases between them. This CDR3 has 12 residues. Germline assignment: CDR1 MDHEN and CDR2 SYDVKM. The CDR3 DNA reads TGTGCCAGCAGTCTCAGGGTGGATACGCAGTATTTT. It is translated as CASSLRVDTQYF.

CDR3 nucleotides: TGTGCCTACTATAGAGACAGGGCAATAAGGGGCTATGGCTACACCTTC. Translating gives CAYYRDRAIRGYGYTF. V gene TRBV30 combines with J gene TRBJ1-2; 7 positions match TRBD1. This CDR3 contains 16 residues. V gave up 7 bases and J gave up 4 bases; unmatched junction bases: 18. Germline-derived CDR1 and CDR2 are GTSNPN and SVGIG (reference sequence).

The rearrangement links TRBV5-1 to TRBJ1-1; TRBD1 agrees at 7 bases. V trimming: 4 bases; J trimming: 6 bases; junction bases outside the gene matches: 15. CDR1 is SGHRS and CDR2 is YFSETQ in the germline V gene. The CDR3 runs 16 residues. CDR3 nucleotides: TGCGCCAGCAGCCTATGGGACAGTGGGAACAGCCCTGAAGCTTTCTTT. It yields the protein CASSLWDSGNSPEAFF.

The chain couples TRBV29-1 to TRBJ1-2; 8 bases fit TRBD1. The germline CDR1 and CDR2 sequences are SQVTM and ANQGSEA. The CDR3 runs to 14 residues. The V gene end was trimmed by 7 bases and the J gene end by 5 bases; junction bases not matched to a gene: 12. The CDR3 is CSAGGGQGLYGYTF. The CDR3 DNA is TGCAGCGCGGGGGGAGGACAGGGCCTTTATGGCTACACCTTC. Together with reference TRBV29-1 and TRBJ1-2, the CDR3 gives the full variable domain: SAVISQKPSRDICQRGTSLTIQCQVDSQVTMMFWYRQQPGQSLTLIATANQGSEATYESGFVIDKFPISRPNLTFSTLTVSNMSPEDSSIYLCSAGGGQGLYGYTFGSGTRLTVV.

This chain uses TRBV19 with TRBJ2-3, with TRBD2 identical over 9 bases. CDR1 LNHDA and CDR2 SQIVND come from the germline V gene (reference sequence). This CDR3 has 14 residues. V was pared by 5 bases and J by 8 bases, with 8 bases of the junction left unmatched. The CDR3 spells CASSETAGGGTQYF. As DNA, the CDR3 is TGTGCCAGTAGTGAGACGGCGGGGGGGGGTACGCAGTATTTT.

This chain links TRBV18 with TRBJ1-4; D might be TRBD1 (5 bases). The CDR3 covers 13 residues. The germline V gene encodes CDR1 KGHSH and CDR2 LQKENI. Trimming pared 1 base from V and 5 bases from J, leaving 5 bases between. The CDR3 loop is CASSPRGNEKLFF. The CDR3 DNA reads as TGTGCCAGCTCACCACGGGGGAATGAAAAACTGTTTTTT.

This clone appeared once. The chain links TRBV5-1 to TRBJ1-2; D uncertain. V lost 0 bases and J lost 4, with 7 bases in between. Germline-derived CDR1 and CDR2 are SGHRS and YFSETQ. This CDR3 comprises 13 residues. The CDR3 here is CASSLDIAYGYTF. CDR3 sequence (DNA): TGCGCCAGCAGCTTGGACATTGCCTATGGCTACACCTTC.

The V and J genes are TRBV6-5 and TRBJ2-4, with 7 positions matching TRBD1. This CDR3 is built from 14 residues. CDR1 and CDR2 (germline): MNHEY, SVGAGI. With 6 bases clipped from V and 7 bases from J, the junction kept 9 bases outside the gene matches. The CDR3 region is CASSADPTGNIQYF. CDR3 nucleotide sequence: TGTGCCAGCAGCGCCGACCCGACAGGGAACATTCAGTACTTC.

The chain links TRBV14 to TRBJ2-3; D gene uncertain. V lost 0 bases and J 2 bases, leaving 15 bases between the germline ends. The CDR3 is 17 residues long. Germline V CDR1 and CDR2: SGHDN, FVKESK. The CDR3 reads CASSQDHSPPSTDTQYF. The CDR3 DNA reads as TGTGCCAGCAGCCAAGATCACTCCCCTCCTTCCACAGATACGCAGTATTTT.

Only a few counts were recorded for this clone. The chain combines TRBV29-1 with TRBJ2-3; possibly TRBD1 for D (6 bases). The CDR3 consists of 15 residues. Germline assignment: CDR1 SQVTM and CDR2 ANQGSEA. V lost 7 bases, J lost 3 bases, and 20 bases lay in between. The DNA of the CDR3 is TGCAGCGCCCACCCAGCGTGGCAGGGGACAGATACGCAGTATTTT. It encodes CSAHPAWQGTDTQYF.

The genes are TRBV5-4 and TRBJ1-3; maybe TRBD1 (6 bases). CDR1 is SGHNT, CDR2 YYREEE, per germline (reference sequence). The V end lost 0 bases, the J end lost 5 bases, and 15 bases lay between the germline ends. The CDR3 contains 16 residues. Written as DNA, the CDR3 is TGTGCCAGCAGCTTGGGGTCCCAGGGGCGAAGAAACACCATATATTTT. Translating it yields CASSLGSQGRRNTIYF.

The chain links TRBV25-1 to TRBJ2-3; perhaps TRBD2 as D (6 bases). The CDR3 runs 15 residues. Per the germline V gene, CDR1 is MGHDK and CDR2 is SYGVNS. The V end lost 2 bases, the J end lost 4 bases, and 13 bases lay between the germline ends. The CDR3 here is CASSELVGGADTQYF. For the CDR3, the DNA is TGTGCCAGCAGTGAACTTGTTGGAGGGGCAGATACGCAGTATTTT.

The chain uses TRBV18 and TRBJ1-1; a possible D gene is TRBD1 (5 bases). Germline values: CDR1 KGHSH, CDR2 LQKENI. V lost 4 bases and J 7 bases, leaving 7 bases between the germline ends. The CDR3 covers 11 residues. In nucleotides, the CDR3 is TGTGCCAGCTCACTCGGGGGTGAAGCTTTCTTT. Translation gives CASSLGGEAFF.

V gene TRBV5-1 combines with J gene TRBJ1-1; weak D call: TRBD1 (6 bases). Trimming pared 4 bases from V and 2 bases from J, leaving 12 bases between. CDR1 and CDR2 (germline): SGHRS, YFSETQ. CDR3 size: 14 residues. Here the CDR3 reads CASSLMGANTEAFF. The DNA of the CDR3 is TGCGCCAGCAGCCTTATGGGGGCCAACACTGAAGCTTTCTTT.

The chain employs TRBV6-1 and TRBJ1-2, with D perhaps TRBD1 (6 bases). V lost 11 bases and J lost 4, with 17 bases in between. Per the germline V gene, CDR1 is MNHNS and CDR2 is SASEGT. CDR3 size: 13 residues. CDR3 sequence: CAHRTATSYGYTF. CDR3 coding DNA: TGTGCCCACCGGACAGCCACGAGCTATGGCTACACCTTC.

The chain couples TRBV7-2 to TRBJ1-5, with a tentative D call TRBD1 (5 bases). V lost 3 bases to trimming and J lost 6 bases, with 9 bases between them. Germline V gene data show CDR1 as SGHTA and CDR2 as FQGNSA. This CDR3 is 13 amino acids long. CDR3 residues: CASSFEGRQPQHF. The CDR3 bases are TGTGCCAGCAGCTTCGAGGGACGTCAGCCCCAGCATTTT.

This chain links TRBV28 with TRBJ1-2; D gene uncertain. Deletions cut 2 bases from V and 0 bases from J, with 10 bases between. The CDR3 runs to 15 residues. Germline V gene lookup returns CDR1 MDHEN and CDR2 SYDVKM. The CDR3 here is CASSLRGKANYGYTF. CDR3 in DNA: TGTGCCAGCAGTTTACGAGGAAAAGCTAACTATGGCTACACCTTC.

The gene calls are TRBV19 and TRBJ1-6; maybe TRBD1 (5 bases). The CDR3 extends over 16 amino acids. Per the germline V gene, CDR1 is LNHDA and CDR2 is SQIVND (reference sequence). Trimming took off 8 bases at V and 7 bases at J, with 21 bases between the two ends. The DNA of the CDR3 is TGTGCCAGTCGTGGGGGAGCGGCAGGGTTAAATTCACCCCTCCACTTT. Its translation is CASRGGAAGLNSPLHF. Full variable domain (remainder filled in from reference TRBV19 and TRBJ1-6): DGGITQSPKYLFRKEGQNVTLSCEQNLNHDAMYWYRQDPGQGLRLIYYSQIVNDFQKGDIAEGYSVSREKKESFPLTVTSAQKNPTAFYLCASRGGAAGLNSPLHFGNGTRLTVT.

The J gene is TRBJ1-2, the V gene TRBV18, with a tentative D call TRBD1 (6 bases). Germline V CDR1 and CDR2: KGHSH, LQKENI. V was shortened by 3 bases and J by 5 bases, with 13 bases between the two germline ends. The CDR3 runs 14 residues. The chain's CDR3 is CASSPLQGSYGYTF. The CDR3 DNA follows: TGTGCCAGCTCACCGCTACAGGGATCGTATGGCTACACCTTC.

The gene calls are TRBV27 and TRBJ2-3, with 7 positions matching TRBD2. V dropped 4 bases and J dropped 5; count of bases not matched to a gene: 12. Germline loops: CDR1 MNHEY, CDR2 SMNVEV (reference sequence). This CDR3 has 16 residues. The CDR3 nucleotides are TGTGCCAGCAGTTCACCGGGTGGGAGGGCCAAAGATACGCAGTATTTT. Its protein is CASSSPGGRAKDTQYF.

Only one count was recorded for this clone. J is TRBJ1-1 and V is TRBV25-1; 7 bases agree with TRBD1. Germline loops: CDR1 MGHDK, CDR2 SYGVNS. The junction had 12 bases not matched to a gene; V was cut back by 4 bases and J by 7 bases. CDR3 size: 15 residues. The CDR3 here is CASSVRGGGFGEAFF. The CDR3 DNA follows: TGTGCCAGCAGTGTCAGGGGGGGCGGTTTTGGTGAAGCTTTCTTT.